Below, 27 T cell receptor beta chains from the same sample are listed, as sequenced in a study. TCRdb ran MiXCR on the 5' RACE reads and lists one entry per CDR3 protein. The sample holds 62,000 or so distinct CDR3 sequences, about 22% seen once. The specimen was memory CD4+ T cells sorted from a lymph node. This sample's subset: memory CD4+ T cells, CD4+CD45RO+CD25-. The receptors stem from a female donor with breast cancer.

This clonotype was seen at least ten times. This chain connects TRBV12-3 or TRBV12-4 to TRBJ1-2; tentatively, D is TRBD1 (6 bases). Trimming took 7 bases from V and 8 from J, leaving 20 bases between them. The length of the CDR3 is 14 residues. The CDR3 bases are TGTGCCAGCATCCCTTCCACAGGGCCGGGAGGCTACACCTTC. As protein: CASIPSTGPGGYTF.

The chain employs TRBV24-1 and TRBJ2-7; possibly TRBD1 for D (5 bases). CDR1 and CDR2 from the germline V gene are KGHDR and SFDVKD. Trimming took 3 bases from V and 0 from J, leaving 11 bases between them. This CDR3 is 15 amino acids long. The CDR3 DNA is TGTGCCACCAGTGATCCAGGGAAAAGCTCCTACGAGCAGTACTTC. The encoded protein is CATSDPGKSSYEQYF.

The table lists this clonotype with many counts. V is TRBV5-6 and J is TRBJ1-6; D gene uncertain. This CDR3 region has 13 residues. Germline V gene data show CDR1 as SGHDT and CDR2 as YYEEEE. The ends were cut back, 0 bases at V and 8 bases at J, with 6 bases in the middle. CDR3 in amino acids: CASSLVWDSPLHF. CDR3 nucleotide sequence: TGTGCCAGCAGCTTGGTTTGGGATTCACCCCTCCACTTT.

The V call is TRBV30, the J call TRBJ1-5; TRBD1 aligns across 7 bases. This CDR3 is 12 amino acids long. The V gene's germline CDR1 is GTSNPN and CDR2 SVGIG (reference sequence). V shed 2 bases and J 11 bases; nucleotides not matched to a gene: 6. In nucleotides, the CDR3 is TGTGCCTGGAGTCAGCAGGGGACAGCCCAGCATTTT. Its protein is CAWSQQGTAQHF.

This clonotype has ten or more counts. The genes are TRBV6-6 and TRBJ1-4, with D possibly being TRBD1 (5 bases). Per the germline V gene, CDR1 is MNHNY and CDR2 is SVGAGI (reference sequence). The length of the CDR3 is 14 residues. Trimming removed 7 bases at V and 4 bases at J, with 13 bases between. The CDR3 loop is CASKTRDGNEKLFF. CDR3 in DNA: TGTGCCAGCAAAACTCGGGACGGTAATGAAAAACTGTTTTTT.

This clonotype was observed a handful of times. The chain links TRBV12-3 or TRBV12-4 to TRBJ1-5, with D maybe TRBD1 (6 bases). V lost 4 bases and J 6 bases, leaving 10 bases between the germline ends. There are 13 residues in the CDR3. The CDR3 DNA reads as TGTGCCAGCAGTTGGGACAATGTTCAGCCCCAGCATTTT. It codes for CASSWDNVQPQHF.

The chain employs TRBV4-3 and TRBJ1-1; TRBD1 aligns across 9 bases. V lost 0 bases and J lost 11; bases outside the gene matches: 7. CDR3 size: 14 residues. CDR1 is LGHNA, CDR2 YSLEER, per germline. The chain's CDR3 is CASSQDVEGTGAFF. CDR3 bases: TGCGCCAGCAGCCAAGATGTAGAGGGGACAGGGGCTTTCTTT.

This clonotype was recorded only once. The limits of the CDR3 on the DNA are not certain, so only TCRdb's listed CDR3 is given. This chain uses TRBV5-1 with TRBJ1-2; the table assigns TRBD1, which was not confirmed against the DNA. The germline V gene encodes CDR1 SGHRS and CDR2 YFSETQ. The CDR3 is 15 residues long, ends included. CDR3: CASSLGQTWGSGSTF.

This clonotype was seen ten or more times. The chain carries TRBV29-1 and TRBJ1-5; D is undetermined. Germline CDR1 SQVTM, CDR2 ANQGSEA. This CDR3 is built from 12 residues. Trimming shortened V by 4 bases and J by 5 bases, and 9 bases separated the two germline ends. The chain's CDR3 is CSVGSKDQPQHF. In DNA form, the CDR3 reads TGCAGCGTTGGCAGCAAAGATCAGCCCCAGCATTTT.

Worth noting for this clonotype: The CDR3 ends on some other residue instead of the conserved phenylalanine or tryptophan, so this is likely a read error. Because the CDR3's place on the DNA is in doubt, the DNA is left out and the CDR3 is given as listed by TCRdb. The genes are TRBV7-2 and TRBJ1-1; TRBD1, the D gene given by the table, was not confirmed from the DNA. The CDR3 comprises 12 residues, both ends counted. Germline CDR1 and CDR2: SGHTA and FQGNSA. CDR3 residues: CASSSARQIANY.

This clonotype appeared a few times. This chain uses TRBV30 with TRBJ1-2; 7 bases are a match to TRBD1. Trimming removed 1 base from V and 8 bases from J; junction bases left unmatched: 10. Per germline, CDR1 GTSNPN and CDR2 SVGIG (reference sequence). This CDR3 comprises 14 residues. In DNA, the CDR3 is TGTGCCTGGAGTGCAAACAGGGGCGGGAAAGGCTACACCTTC. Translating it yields CAWSANRGGKGYTF.

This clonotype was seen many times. This CDR3 is CSAYTGEAGYTF. The CDR3 nucleotides are TGCAGTGCTTATACAGGGGAGGCTGGCTACACCTTC. The gene calls are TRBV20-1 and TRBJ1-2; 7 positions agree with TRBD1. Trimming took 5 bases from V and 7 from J; bases not matched to a gene: 7. Germline V gene sequence: CDR1 DFQATT, CDR2 SNEGSKA (reference sequence). This CDR3 contains 12 residues.

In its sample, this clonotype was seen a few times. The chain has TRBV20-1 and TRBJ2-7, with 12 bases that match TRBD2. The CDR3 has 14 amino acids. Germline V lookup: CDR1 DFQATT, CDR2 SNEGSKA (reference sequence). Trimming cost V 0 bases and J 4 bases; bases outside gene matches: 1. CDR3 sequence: CSARDGLAGYEQYF. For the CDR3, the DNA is TGCAGTGCTAGAGACGGACTAGCGGGATACGAGCAGTACTTC.

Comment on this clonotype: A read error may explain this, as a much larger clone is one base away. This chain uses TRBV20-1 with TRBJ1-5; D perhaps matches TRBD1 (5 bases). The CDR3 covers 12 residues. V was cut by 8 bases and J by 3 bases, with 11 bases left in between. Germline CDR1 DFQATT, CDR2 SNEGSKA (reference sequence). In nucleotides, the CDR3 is TGCAGTACCCGGGACGTCAATCAGCCCCAGCATTTT. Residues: CSTRDVNQPQHF.

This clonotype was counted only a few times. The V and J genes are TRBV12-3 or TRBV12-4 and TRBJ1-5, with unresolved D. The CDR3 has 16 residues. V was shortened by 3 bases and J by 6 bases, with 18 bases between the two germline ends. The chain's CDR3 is CASSLTYGREGQPQHF. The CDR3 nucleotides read TGTGCCAGCAGTTTGACGTACGGGAGGGAGGGTCAGCCCCAGCATTTT.

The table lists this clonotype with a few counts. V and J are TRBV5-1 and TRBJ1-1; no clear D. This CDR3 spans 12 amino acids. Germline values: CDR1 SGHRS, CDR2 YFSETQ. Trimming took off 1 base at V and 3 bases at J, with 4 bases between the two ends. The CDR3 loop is CASSLRDTEAFF. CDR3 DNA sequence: TGCGCCAGCAGCTTGAGGGACACTGAAGCTTTCTTT.

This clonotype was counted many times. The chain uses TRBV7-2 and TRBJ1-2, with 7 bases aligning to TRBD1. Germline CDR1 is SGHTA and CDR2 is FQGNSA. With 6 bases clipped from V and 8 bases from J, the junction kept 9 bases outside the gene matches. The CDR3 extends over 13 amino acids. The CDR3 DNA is TGTGCCAGCAGATATGACAGGGACTCGGGCTACACCTTC. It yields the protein CASRYDRDSGYTF.

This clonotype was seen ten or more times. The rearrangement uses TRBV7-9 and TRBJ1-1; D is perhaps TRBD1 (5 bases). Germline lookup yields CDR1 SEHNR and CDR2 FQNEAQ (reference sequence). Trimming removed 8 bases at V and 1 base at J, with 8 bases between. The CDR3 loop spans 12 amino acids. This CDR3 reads CASGTANTEAFF. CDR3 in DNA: TGTGCCAGCGGGACGGCGAACACTGAAGCTTTCTTT.

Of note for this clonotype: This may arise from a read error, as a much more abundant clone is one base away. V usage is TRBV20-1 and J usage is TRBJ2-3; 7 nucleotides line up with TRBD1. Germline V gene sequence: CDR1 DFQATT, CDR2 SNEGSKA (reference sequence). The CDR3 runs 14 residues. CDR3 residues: CSARGRTGTETQYF. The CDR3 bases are TGCAGTGCTAGAGGGAGGACAGGCACAGAGACGCAGTATTTT.

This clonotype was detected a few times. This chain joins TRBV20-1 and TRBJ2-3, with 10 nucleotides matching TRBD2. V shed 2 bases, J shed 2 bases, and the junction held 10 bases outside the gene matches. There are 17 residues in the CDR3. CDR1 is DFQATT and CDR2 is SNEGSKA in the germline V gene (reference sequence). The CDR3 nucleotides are TGCAGTGCTAGACGACGTCAGCGGGAGGGAGCCACAGATACGCAGTATTTT. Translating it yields CSARRRQREGATDTQYF.

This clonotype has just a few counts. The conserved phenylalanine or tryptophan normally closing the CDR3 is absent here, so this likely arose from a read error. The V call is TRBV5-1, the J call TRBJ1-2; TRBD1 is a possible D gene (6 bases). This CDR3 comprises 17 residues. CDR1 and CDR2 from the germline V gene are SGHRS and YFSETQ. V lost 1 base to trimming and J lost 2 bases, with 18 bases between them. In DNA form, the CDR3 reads TGCGCCAGCAGCTTGTCGGGGGGGACATTCAGGAACTATGGCTACACCCTC. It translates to CASSLSGGTFRNYGYTL.

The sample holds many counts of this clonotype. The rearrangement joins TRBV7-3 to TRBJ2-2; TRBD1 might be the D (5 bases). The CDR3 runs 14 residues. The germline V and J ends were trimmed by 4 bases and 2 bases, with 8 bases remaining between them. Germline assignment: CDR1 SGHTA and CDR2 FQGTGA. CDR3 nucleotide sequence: TGTGCCAGCAGCTCACAGGCTAACACCGGGGAGCTGTTTTTT. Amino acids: CASSSQANTGELFF. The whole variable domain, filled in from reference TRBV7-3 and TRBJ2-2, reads GAGVSQTPSNKVTEKGKYVELRCDPISGHTALYWYRQSLGQGPEFLIYFQGTGAADDSGLPNDRFFAVRPEGSVSTLKIQRTERGDSAVYLCASSSQANTGELFFGEGSRLTVL.

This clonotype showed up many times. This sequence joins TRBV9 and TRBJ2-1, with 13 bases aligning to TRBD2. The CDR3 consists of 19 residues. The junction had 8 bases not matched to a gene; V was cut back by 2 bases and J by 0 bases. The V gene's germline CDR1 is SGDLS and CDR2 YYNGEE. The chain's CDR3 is CASSVGLAGAKSSYNEQFF. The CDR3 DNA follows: TGTGCCAGCAGCGTCGGACTAGCGGGAGCCAAAAGCTCCTACAATGAGCAGTTCTTC.

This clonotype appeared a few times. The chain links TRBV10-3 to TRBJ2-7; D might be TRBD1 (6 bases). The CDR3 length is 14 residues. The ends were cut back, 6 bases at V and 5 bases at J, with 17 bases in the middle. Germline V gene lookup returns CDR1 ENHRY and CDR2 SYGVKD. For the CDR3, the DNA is TGTGCCATCAGCGGATCGGACAGTCCCAACGAGCAGTACTTC. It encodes CAISGSDSPNEQYF.

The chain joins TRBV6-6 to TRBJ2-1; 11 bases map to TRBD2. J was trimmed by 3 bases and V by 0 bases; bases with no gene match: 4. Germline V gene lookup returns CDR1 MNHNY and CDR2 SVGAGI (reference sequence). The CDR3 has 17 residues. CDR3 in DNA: TGTGCCAGCAGTTACTCTCCGACTAGCGGGGTCTACAATGAGCAGTTCTTC. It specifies CASSYSPTSGVYNEQFF.

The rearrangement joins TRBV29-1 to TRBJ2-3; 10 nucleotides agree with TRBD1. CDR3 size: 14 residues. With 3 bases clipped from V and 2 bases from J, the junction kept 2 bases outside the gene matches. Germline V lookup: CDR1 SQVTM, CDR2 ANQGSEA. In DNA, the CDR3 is TGCAGCGTTGATGGACAGGGGGTCACAGATACGCAGTATTTT. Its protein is CSVDGQGVTDTQYF.

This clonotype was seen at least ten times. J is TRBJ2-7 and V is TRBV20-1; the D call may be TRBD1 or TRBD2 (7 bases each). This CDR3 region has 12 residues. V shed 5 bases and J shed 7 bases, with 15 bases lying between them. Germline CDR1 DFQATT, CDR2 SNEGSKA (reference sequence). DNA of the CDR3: TGCAGTGCTCCCAGGGGGGGAGGGGAGCAGTACTTC. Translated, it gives CSAPRGGGEQYF.